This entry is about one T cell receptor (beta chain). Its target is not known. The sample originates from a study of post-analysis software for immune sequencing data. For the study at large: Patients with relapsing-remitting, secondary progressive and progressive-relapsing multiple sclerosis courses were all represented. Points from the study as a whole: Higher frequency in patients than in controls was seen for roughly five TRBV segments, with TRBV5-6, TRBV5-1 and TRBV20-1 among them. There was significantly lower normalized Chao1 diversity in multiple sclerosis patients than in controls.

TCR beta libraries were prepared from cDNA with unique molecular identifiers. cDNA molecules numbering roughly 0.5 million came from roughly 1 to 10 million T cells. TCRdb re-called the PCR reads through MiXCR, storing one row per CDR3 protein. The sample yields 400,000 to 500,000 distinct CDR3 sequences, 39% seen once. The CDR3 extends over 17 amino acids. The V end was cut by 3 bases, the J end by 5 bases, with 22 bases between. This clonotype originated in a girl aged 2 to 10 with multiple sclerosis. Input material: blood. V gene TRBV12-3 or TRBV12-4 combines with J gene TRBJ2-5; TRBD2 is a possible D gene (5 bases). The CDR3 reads CASSLGLGVASGETQYF. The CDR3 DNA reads TGTGCCAGCAGTTTGGGATTGGGAGTAGCGTCCGGGGAGACCCAGTACTTC.